These 31 T cell receptor beta chains share one sample of origin, sequenced in a study of breast tumors, draining lymph nodes, adjacent tissues (dated by TCRdb to 2016 to 2018). Lymph node samples were obtained from the axillary draining lymph nodes of breast cancer patients. The library was produced with multiplex PCR. TCRdb records Illumina HiSeq 2000 as the sequencer. TCRdb trimmed public reads at Q25 via fastp, called clones via MiXCR and kept in-frame beta chains. When rows share a CDR3 protein, they turn into one entry using the most common DNA and genes. The table for this sample lists roughly 86,000 distinct CDR3 sequences; about 21% of them were counted only once. The top ten clonotypes cover approximately 2.5% of the sample. The sample was axillary lymph node tissue. All receptors come from a female donor with breast cancer. Some clones in this sample may be carry-over from other donors' samples.

V is TRBV2 and J is TRBJ1-6; 7 bases are shared with TRBD1. The V gene end was trimmed by 6 bases and the J gene end by 8 bases; junction bases not matched to a gene: 4. Germline assignment: CDR1 SNHLY and CDR2 FYNNEI. The CDR3 length is 13 residues. The CDR3 DNA reads TGTGCCAGCAGGGAGGGGGCGGATTCACCCCTCCACTTT. Translating gives CASREGADSPLHF.

Ten or more counts support this clonotype. The genes are TRBV24-1 and TRBJ2-1, with TRBD1 identical over 8 bases. Germline CDR1 KGHDR, CDR2 SFDVKD. This CDR3 has 16 residues. Losses at the gene ends were 1 base for V and 5 bases for J; bases not matched to a gene: 6. CDR3 in DNA: TGTGCCACCAGTGATTTCGGGACAGGAACTGACAATGAGCAGTTCTTC. Translating gives CATSDFGTGTDNEQFF.

This clonotype was seen ten or more times. The rearrangement uses TRBV2 and TRBJ2-2, with 7 bases lining up with TRBD2. Germline lookup yields CDR1 SNHLY and CDR2 FYNNEI. V shed 7 bases and J 5 bases; nucleotides not matched to a gene: 10. CDR3 length equals 15 residues. The CDR3 coding sequence is TGTGCCAGCACCCAGGGCGGTAGCGGGACCGGGGAGCTGTTTTTT. This encodes CASTQGGSGTGELFF.

This clonotype was observed many times. V and J are TRBV7-8 and TRBJ2-5, with 8 bases lining up with TRBD2. J was trimmed by 5 bases and V by 3 bases; bases with no gene match: 14. Per the germline V gene, CDR1 is SGHVS and CDR2 is FQNEAQ. The CDR3 contains 17 residues. The CDR3 nucleotides read TGTGCCAGCAGCTTTGGGATTAGCGGGGCCTCCCGGGAGACCCAGTACTTC. It codes for CASSFGISGASRETQYF.

To note about this clonotype: This sequence may be a read error, since a much larger clone differs from it by one base. V is TRBV15 and J is TRBJ2-5, with D possibly TRBD1 on 6 matching bases. This CDR3 comprises 15 residues. Trimming took off 6 bases at V and 4 bases at J, with 18 bases between the two ends. CDR1 and CDR2 (germline): LNHNV, YYDKDF (reference sequence). This CDR3 reads CATSTFDRYRETQYF. The CDR3 DNA sequence: TGTGCCACCAGTACATTCGACAGGTACCGAGAGACCCAGTACTTC.

In its sample, this clonotype was seen many times. The chain links TRBV14 to TRBJ2-3; D may correspond to TRBD1 or TRBD2 (7 bases each). Germline loops: CDR1 SGHDN, CDR2 FVKESK. V lost 10 bases and J 2 bases, leaving 13 bases between the germline ends. The CDR3 length is 13 residues. The chain's CDR3 is CATRGGATDTQYF. The DNA for the CDR3 is TGTGCCACCAGGGGGGGAGCCACAGATACGCAGTATTTT.

This clonotype showed up many times. The gene calls are TRBV4-1 and TRBJ2-3, with a possible D match to TRBD2 (5 bases). V shed 5 bases and J shed 2 bases, with 11 bases lying between them. The CDR3 totals 14 residues. CDR1 MGHRA and CDR2 YSYEKL come from the germline V gene. The CDR3 bases are TGCGCCAGCAGCGTAGTGGGAGACACAGATACGCAGTATTTT. It specifies CASSVVGDTDTQYF.

As to this clonotype: Since a much larger clone is just one base distant, this may be a read error. The chain is built from TRBV4-1 and TRBJ2-3, with TRBD1 identical over 7 bases. In germline, CDR1 is MGHRA, CDR2 YSYEKL. The CDR3 totals 16 residues. In nucleotides, the CDR3 is TGCGCCAGCGGCCAAGAAGGGGGCCGGGGTGTCGGGGAGCAGTATTTT. Translating it yields CASGQEGGRGVGEQYF.

This clonotype was counted at least ten times. V usage is TRBV15 and J usage is TRBJ1-6; TRBD1 might be the D (6 bases). Germline CDR1 and CDR2: LNHNV and YYDKDF (reference sequence). The germline V and J ends were trimmed by 0 bases and 3 bases, with 9 bases remaining between them. This CDR3 is built from 16 residues. CDR3 DNA sequence: TGTGCCACCAGCAGAGACGGCAGGGGCTATAATTCACCCCTCCACTTT. Its protein product is CATSRDGRGYNSPLHF. The variable domain in full, completed from reference TRBV15 and TRBJ1-6, reads DAMVIQNPRYQVTQFGKPVTLSCSQTLNHNVMYWYQQKSSQAPKLLFHYYDKDFNNEADTPDNFQSRRPNTSFCFLDIRSPGLGDTAMYLCATSRDGRGYNSPLHFGNGTRLTVT.

This clonotype was picked up many times. J is TRBJ1-6 and V is TRBV19; D not certain. The CDR3 totals 14 residues. V was cut by 4 bases and J by 5 bases, with 9 bases left in between. From germline, CDR1 is LNHDA and CDR2 SQIVND (reference sequence). The CDR3 bases are TGTGCCAGTAGTAAGGCACCTCATAATTCACCCCTCCACTTT. It translates to CASSKAPHNSPLHF.

There are many counts of this clonotype. The rearrangement uses TRBV4-3 and TRBJ2-7; 12 bases map to TRBD1. Germline loops: CDR1 LGHNA, CDR2 YSLEER. The CDR3 length is 18 residues. The V gene end was trimmed by 4 bases and the J gene end by 2 bases; junction bases not matched to a gene: 12. The CDR3 region is CASSLQFSGTGGTYEQYF. The CDR3 region has the DNA TGCGCCAGCAGCCTTCAATTCTCCGGGACAGGGGGCACCTACGAGCAGTACTTC.

The rearrangement uses TRBV9 and TRBJ2-7, with D hard to call. This CDR3 has 14 residues. Trimming removed 0 bases at V and 0 bases at J, with 7 bases between. Germline V gene sequence: CDR1 SGDLS, CDR2 YYNGEE. The CDR3, as DNA: TGTGCCAGCAGCGTAGACTGGAGCTCCTACGAGCAGTACTTC. It codes for CASSVDWSSYEQYF.

This clonotype was picked up many times. This rearrangement joins TRBV2 to TRBJ1-3, with TRBD1 identical over 7 bases. Losses at the gene ends were 2 bases for V and 0 bases for J; bases not matched to a gene: 1. The CDR3 covers 15 residues. Germline CDR1 and CDR2: SNHLY and FYNNEI. The DNA for the CDR3 is TGTGCCAGCAGTGAATGGGACAGCTCTGGAAACACCATATATTTT. Its translation is CASSEWDSSGNTIYF. Looking up the rest from reference TRBV2 and TRBJ1-3 gives the full variable domain: EPEVTQTPSHQVTQMGQEVILRCVPISNHLYFYWYRQILGQKVEFLVSFYNNEISEKSEIFDDQFSVERPDGSNFTLKIRSTKLEDSAMYFCASSEWDSSGNTIYFGEGSWLTVV.

This clonotype is judged medium-sized (0.01 to 0.1%). The chain has TRBV4-3 and TRBJ2-7; TRBD1 matches 9 bases. The ends lost 0 bases at V and 11 bases at J; junction bases unmatched: 11. CDR1 and CDR2 from the germline V gene are LGHNA and YSLEER. The CDR3 extends over 15 amino acids. The CDR3 loop is CASSQDESDRGKKYF. For the CDR3, the DNA is TGCGCCAGCAGCCAAGATGAGTCGGACAGGGGCAAGAAGTACTTC.

This clonotype was seen at least ten times. The chain uses TRBV7-9 and TRBJ2-5, with D uncertain. The ends were cut back, 2 bases at V and 0 bases at J, with 4 bases in the middle. The CDR3 extends over 13 amino acids. Per the germline V gene, CDR1 is SEHNR and CDR2 is FQNEAQ (reference sequence). CDR3: CASSLLNQETQYF. The CDR3 DNA sequence: TGTGCCAGCAGCTTACTAAACCAAGAGACCCAGTACTTC.

The chain is built from TRBV19 and TRBJ2-1, with D tentatively TRBD2 (6 bases). The CDR3 loop spans 15 amino acids. V lost 3 bases and J 6 bases, leaving 15 bases between the germline ends. Germline CDR1 and CDR2: LNHDA and SQIVND (reference sequence). The chain's CDR3 is CASSIGGHPLNEQFF. CDR3 DNA sequence: TGTGCCAGTAGTATCGGAGGGCACCCCCTCAATGAGCAGTTCTTC.

This clonotype was found many times. This chain joins TRBV9 and TRBJ2-3; D not certain. CDR1 and CDR2 from the germline V gene are SGDLS and YYNGEE. The ends were cut back, 0 bases at V and 6 bases at J, with 8 bases in the middle. This CDR3 region has 13 residues. The CDR3 sequence is CASSVAEPDTQYF. CDR3 DNA sequence: TGTGCCAGCAGCGTAGCAGAGCCGGATACGCAGTATTTT.

The chain recombines TRBV3-1 with TRBJ1-2; unclear D gene. V was pared by 4 bases and J by 4 bases, with 13 bases between. The CDR3 is 14 amino acids. Germline V CDR1 and CDR2: LGHDT, YNNKEL (reference sequence). The CDR3 here is CASSPREGGYGYTF. CDR3 DNA: TGTGCCAGCAGCCCGAGGGAAGGAGGCTATGGCTACACCTTC.

This clonotype has ten or more counts. The chain links TRBV9 to TRBJ2-7; 9 bases are shared with TRBD1. The V gene end was trimmed by 3 bases and the J gene end by 7 bases; junction bases not matched to a gene: 8. Germline assignment: CDR1 SGDLS and CDR2 YYNGEE. This CDR3 is 14 amino acids long. The CDR3 DNA follows: TGTGCCAGCAGCGGAGGGGACAGGGTGAGGGAGCAGTACTTC. Translation gives CASSGGDRVREQYF.

Many counts were recorded for this clonotype. The chain is built from TRBV2 and TRBJ2-1, with D perhaps TRBD2 (5 bases). This CDR3 is built from 12 residues. Trimming removed 6 bases from V and 5 bases from J, with 8 bases in between. The germline V gene has CDR1 SNHLY and CDR2 FYNNEI. CDR3 DNA: TGTGCCAGCAGGCGGGCCAACAATGAGCAGTTCTTC. The encoded protein is CASRRANNEQFF.

This clonotype was recorded many times. The rearrangement uses TRBV29-1 and TRBJ1-2; 7 bases line up with TRBD1. Germline loops: CDR1 SQVTM, CDR2 ANQGSEA. The junction had 5 bases not matched to a gene; V was cut back by 5 bases and J by 2 bases. This CDR3 region has 13 residues. The CDR3: CSVSSTGNYGYTF. As DNA, the CDR3 is TGCAGCGTTTCCTCGACAGGGAACTATGGCTACACCTTC.

On this clonotype itself: This may stem from a read error, because a much larger clone lies one nucleotide away. The gene calls are TRBV10-3 and TRBJ2-2, with a tentative D call TRBD2 (5 bases). This CDR3 contains 13 residues. Germline V gene data show CDR1 as ENHRY and CDR2 as SYGVKD. The CDR3 nucleotides read TGTGCCATCAGTGTGGAGAACACCGGGGAGCTGTGTTTT. Protein: CAISVENTGELCF.

This clonotype was found many times. This chain links TRBV4-3 with TRBJ2-5; possible D gene TRBD1, 6 bases. This CDR3 has 16 amino acids. Germline V lookup: CDR1 LGHNA, CDR2 YSLEER. The V end lost 0 bases, the J end lost 5 bases, and 16 bases lay between the germline ends. The DNA of the CDR3 is TGCGCCAGCAGCCAAGAGACAGGTGGAAAGGGGGAGACCCAGTACTTC. Amino acids: CASSQETGGKGETQYF.

This clonotype was found many times. V is TRBV4-3 and J is TRBJ1-2; 9 positions match TRBD1. Trimming removed 4 bases from V and 7 bases from J; junction bases left unmatched: 16. This CDR3 is built from 17 residues. From germline, CDR1 is LGHNA and CDR2 YSLEER. CDR3 region: CASSLDLPGQGAGGYTF. The CDR3 nucleotides are TGCGCCAGCAGCCTCGATCTCCCGGGACAGGGAGCGGGTGGCTACACCTTC.

In its sample, this clonotype was seen many times. The rearrangement uses TRBV9 and TRBJ2-7, with 7 nucleotides matching TRBD2. J was trimmed by 6 bases and V by 0 bases; bases with no gene match: 12. Germline loops: CDR1 SGDLS, CDR2 YYNGEE. The CDR3 length is 16 residues. CDR3 in DNA: TGTGCCAGCAGCGTAGGCTTTGGCGGGAGAGGAGGCGAGCAGTACTTC. It translates to CASSVGFGGRGGEQYF.

This clonotype was found many times. The chain carries TRBV7-9 and TRBJ1-6; no firm D call. Trimming removed 0 bases from V and 7 bases from J, with 4 bases in between. This CDR3 comprises 13 residues. Per germline, CDR1 SEHNR and CDR2 FQNEAQ (reference sequence). The CDR3 DNA sequence: TGTGCCAGCAGCTTAGCGGGCAATTCACCCCTCCACTTT. Amino acids: CASSLAGNSPLHF.

Remarks on this clonotype: This may be a read error: a much more frequent sequence differs by one nucleotide. This chain connects TRBV6-2 or TRBV6-3 to TRBJ1-2; D unresolved. Germline V gene data show CDR1 as MNHEY and CDR2 as SVGEGT. The CDR3 runs 14 residues. The CDR3 region is CASRQNRVGYGYIF. As DNA, the CDR3 is TGTGCCAGCAGACAAAATCGGGTGGGCTATGGCTACATCTTC.

Details on this clonotype: A much larger clone lies one base from this, so it may be a read error. The V call is TRBV5-5, the J call TRBJ2-3, with TRBD1 matching over 12 bases. There are 15 residues in the CDR3. Germline-derived CDR1 and CDR2 are SGHKS and YYEKEE (reference sequence). V dropped 4 bases and J dropped 4; count of bases not matched to a gene: 4. CDR3 in DNA: TGTGCCAGCAGCGTCGGGACAGGGGGCGCAGATACGCAGTATTTT. Translated, it gives CASSVGTGGADTQYF. Supplemented by reference TRBV5-5 and TRBJ2-3, the full variable domain reads DAGVTQSPTHLIKTRGQQVTLRCSPISGHKSVSWYQQVLGQGPQFIFQYYEKEERGRGNFPDRFSARQFPNYSSELNVNALLLGDSALYLCASSVGTGGADTQYFGPGTRLTVL.

This clonotype was observed at least ten times. The chain combines TRBV5-4 with TRBJ2-2, with D tentatively TRBD1 or TRBD2 (6 bases each). This CDR3 contains 15 residues. V was cut by 6 bases and J by 4 bases, with 16 bases left in between. Looked up from germline, CDR1 is SGHNT and CDR2 is YYREEE (reference sequence). The CDR3, as DNA: TGTGCCAGCACCCCGGGGGCGTCCGTCACCGGGGAGCTGTTTTTT. Encoded protein: CASTPGASVTGELFF.

This clonotype showed up many times. Here the CDR3 DNA reads TGCGCCAGCAGCCGAGACAGAACCTCTGGAAACACCATATATTTT. Encoded protein: CASSRDRTSGNTIYF. V gene TRBV4-3 combines with J gene TRBJ1-3; tentatively, D is TRBD1 (5 bases). Germline V CDR1 and CDR2: LGHNA, YSLEER. CDR3 length: 15 amino acids. V was cut by 4 bases and J by 0 bases, with 10 bases left in between.

This clonotype was seen many times. The chain combines TRBV2 with TRBJ2-3, with 8 nucleotides matching TRBD2. In germline, CDR1 is SNHLY, CDR2 FYNNEI. The CDR3 totals 14 residues. The V and J ends lost 6 bases and 5 bases, in that order; junction bases with no gene match: 7. The CDR3 reads CASRTGTSKDTQYF. The CDR3 DNA reads TGTGCCAGCAGGACCGGGACTAGTAAAGATACGCAGTATTTT.